The entry that follows covers one TCR beta chain sequence. This sample was included in a study of CD8+ T cells in alopecia areata. In the study overall: In an open-label trial, patients got 5 to 10 mg tofacitinib twice daily.

Alopecia areata patients gave lesional scalp punch biopsies and peripheral blood samples. PBMCs provided sorted CD4+ and CD8+ T cells. Following RNA extraction, reverse transcription yielded cDNA that acted as the sequencing template. Data came from immunoSEQ multiplex PCR; TCRdb stores just in-frame clones and leaves some out. The table includes 65,000 to 75,000 clones, about half detected once. The material was CD8+ T cells sorted from blood, obtained at week 0. This sequence originates from a human donor with alopecia areata.

The CDR3 loop is CASRYLVSYEQYF. CDR3 DNA sequence: TGTGCCAGCAGGTATTTAGTCTCCTACGAGCAGTACTTC. The rearrangement uses TRBV11-2 and TRBJ2-7; D gene unclear. Per germline, CDR1 SGHAT and CDR2 FQNNGV. V was cut by 6 bases and J by 0 bases, with 9 bases left in between. This CDR3 region has 13 residues.